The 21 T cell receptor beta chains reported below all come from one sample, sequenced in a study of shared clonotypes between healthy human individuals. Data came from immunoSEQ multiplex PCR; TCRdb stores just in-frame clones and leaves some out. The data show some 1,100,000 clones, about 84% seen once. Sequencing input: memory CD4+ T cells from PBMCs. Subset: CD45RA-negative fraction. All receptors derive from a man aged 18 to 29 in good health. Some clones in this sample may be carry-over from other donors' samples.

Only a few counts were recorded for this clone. The CDR3 region has the DNA TGTGCCAGCAGCCCACGACAGGGGGGCAAAGCTAACTATGGCTACACCTTC. This sequence encodes CASSPRQGGKANYGYTF. V is TRBV9 and J is TRBJ1-2, with 9 bases aligning to TRBD1. The V segment lost 4 bases and the J segment 0 bases; nucleotides outside the gene matches: 10. This CDR3 is built from 17 residues. Germline V gene lookup returns CDR1 SGDLS and CDR2 YYNGEE.

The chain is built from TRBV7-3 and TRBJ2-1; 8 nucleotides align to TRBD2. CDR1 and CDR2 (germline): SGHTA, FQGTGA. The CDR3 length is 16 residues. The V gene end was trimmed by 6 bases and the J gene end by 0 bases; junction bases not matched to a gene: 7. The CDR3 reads CASSSQTSASYNEQFF. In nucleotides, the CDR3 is TGTGCCAGCAGTTCCCAGACTAGCGCCTCCTACAATGAGCAGTTCTTC.

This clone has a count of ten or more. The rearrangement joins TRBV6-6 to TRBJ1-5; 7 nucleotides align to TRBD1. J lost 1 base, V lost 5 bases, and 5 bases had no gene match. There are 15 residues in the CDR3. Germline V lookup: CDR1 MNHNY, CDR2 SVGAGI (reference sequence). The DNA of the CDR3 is TGTGCCAGCAGTCTCTCGACAGGGAGCAATCAGCCCCAGCATTTT. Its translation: CASSLSTGSNQPQHF.

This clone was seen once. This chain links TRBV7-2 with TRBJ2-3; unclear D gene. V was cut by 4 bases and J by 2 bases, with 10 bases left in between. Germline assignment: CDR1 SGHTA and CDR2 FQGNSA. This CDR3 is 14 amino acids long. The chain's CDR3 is CASSSDPYTDTQYF. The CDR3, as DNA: TGTGCCAGCAGCTCTGACCCGTACACAGATACGCAGTATTTT.

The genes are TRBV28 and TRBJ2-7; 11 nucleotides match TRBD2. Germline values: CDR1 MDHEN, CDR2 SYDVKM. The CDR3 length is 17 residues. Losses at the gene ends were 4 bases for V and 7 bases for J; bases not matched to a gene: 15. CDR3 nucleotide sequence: TGTGCCAGCAGTTCGACTTCCGGGACTAGCGGCTTTGAAGAGCAGTACTTC. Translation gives CASSSTSGTSGFEEQYF. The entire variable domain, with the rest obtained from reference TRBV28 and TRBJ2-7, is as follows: DVKVTQSSRYLVKRTGEKVFLECVQDMDHENMFWYRQDPGLGLRLIYFSYDVKMKEKGDIPEGYSVSREKKERFSLILESASTNQTSMYLCASSSTSGTSGFEEQYFGPGTRLTVT.

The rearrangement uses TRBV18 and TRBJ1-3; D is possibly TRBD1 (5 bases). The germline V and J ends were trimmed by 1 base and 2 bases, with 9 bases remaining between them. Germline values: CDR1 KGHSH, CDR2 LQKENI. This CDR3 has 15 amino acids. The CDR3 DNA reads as TGTGCCAGCTCACCACTGGGACGGGCTGGAAACACCATATATTTT. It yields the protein CASSPLGRAGNTIYF.

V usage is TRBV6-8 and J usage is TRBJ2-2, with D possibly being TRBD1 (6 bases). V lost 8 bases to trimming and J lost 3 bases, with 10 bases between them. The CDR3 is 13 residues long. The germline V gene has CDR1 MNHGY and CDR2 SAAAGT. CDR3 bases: TGTGCCAGCTGGACAGCACACACCGGGGAGCTGTTTTTT. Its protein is CASWTAHTGELFF.

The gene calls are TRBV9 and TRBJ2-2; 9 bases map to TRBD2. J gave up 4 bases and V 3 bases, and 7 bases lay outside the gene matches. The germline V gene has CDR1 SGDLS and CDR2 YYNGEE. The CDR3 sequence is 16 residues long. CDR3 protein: CASSERGDRSTGELFF. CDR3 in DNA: TGTGCCAGCAGCGAGCGGGGGGACCGGAGCACCGGGGAGCTGTTTTTT.

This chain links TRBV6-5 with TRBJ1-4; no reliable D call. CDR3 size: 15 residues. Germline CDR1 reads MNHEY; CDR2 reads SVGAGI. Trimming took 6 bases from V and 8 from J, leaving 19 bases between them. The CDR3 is CASSQGAEEREKLFF. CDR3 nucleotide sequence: TGTGCCAGCAGCCAAGGTGCAGAGGAAAGGGAAAAACTGTTTTTT.

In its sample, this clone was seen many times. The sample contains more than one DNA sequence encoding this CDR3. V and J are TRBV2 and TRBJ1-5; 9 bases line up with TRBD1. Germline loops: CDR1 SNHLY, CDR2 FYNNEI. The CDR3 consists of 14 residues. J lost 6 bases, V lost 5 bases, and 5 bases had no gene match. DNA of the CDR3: TGTGCCAGCAGTTTGGGGACAGGGAGTCAGCCCCAGCATTTT. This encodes CASSLGTGSQPQHF.

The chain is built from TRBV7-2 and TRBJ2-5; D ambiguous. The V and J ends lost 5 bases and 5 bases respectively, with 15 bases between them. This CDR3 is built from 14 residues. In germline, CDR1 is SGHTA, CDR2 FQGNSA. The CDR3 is CASSPPGPGETQYF. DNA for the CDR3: TGTGCCAGCAGCCCCCCGGGCCCAGGTGAGACCCAGTACTTC.

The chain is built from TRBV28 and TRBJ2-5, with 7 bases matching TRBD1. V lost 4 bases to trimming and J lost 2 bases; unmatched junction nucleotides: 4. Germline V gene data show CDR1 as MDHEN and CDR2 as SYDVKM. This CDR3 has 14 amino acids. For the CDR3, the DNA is TGTGCCAGCAGTTACAGGGACAGACAAGAGACCCAGTACTTC. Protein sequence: CASSYRDRQETQYF.

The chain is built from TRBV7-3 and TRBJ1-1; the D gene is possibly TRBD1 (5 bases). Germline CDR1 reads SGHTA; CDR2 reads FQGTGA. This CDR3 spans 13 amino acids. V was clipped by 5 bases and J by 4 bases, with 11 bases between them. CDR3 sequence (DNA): TGTGCCAGCAGCCCTACTGGGGCCACTGAAGCTTTCTTT. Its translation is CASSPTGATEAFF.

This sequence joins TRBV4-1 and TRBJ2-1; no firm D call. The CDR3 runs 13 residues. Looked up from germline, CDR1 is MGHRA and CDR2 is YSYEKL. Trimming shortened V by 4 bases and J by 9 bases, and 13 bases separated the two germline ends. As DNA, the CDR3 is TGCGCCAGCAGCCTCAAAAGGGTGAGTGAGCAGTTCTTC. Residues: CASSLKRVSEQFF.

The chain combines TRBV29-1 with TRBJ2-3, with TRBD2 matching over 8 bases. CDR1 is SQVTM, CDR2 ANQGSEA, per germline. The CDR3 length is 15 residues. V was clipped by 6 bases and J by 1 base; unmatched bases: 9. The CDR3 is CSVPSPAGGTDTQYF. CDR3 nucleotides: TGCAGCGTGCCCTCCCCAGCGGGGGGCACAGATACGCAGTATTTT.

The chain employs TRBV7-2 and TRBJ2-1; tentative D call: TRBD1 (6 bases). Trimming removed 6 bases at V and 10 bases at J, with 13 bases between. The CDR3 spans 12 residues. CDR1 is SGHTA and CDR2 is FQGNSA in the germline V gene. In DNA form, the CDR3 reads TGTGCCAGCAGGGAGTTCGGGACAGAGCAGTTCTTC. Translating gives CASREFGTEQFF.

The CDR3 loop reads CASTHPVASGANVLTF. The CDR3 DNA sequence: TGTGCCAGCACCCACCCCGTGGCCTCTGGGGCCAACGTCCTGACTTTC. The chain couples TRBV6-6 to TRBJ2-6, with unresolved D. V lost 7 bases to trimming and J lost 0 bases, with 13 bases between them. This CDR3 has 16 amino acids. The V gene's germline CDR1 is MNHNY and CDR2 SVGAGI (reference sequence).

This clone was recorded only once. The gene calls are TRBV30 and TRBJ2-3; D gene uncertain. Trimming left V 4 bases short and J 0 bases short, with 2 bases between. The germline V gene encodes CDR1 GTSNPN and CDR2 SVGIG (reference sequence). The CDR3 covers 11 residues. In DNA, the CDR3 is TGTGCCTGGAAAAGCACAGATACGCAGTATTTT. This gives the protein CAWKSTDTQYF.

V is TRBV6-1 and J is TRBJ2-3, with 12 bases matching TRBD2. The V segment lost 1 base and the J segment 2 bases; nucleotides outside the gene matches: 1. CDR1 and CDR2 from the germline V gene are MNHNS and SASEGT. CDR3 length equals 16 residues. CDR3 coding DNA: TGTGCCAGCAGTGAAGGGACTAGCGGGATCACAGATACGCAGTATTTT. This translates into CASSEGTSGITDTQYF.

The CDR3 sequence: CASTVDRGATEQYF. Written as DNA, the CDR3 is TGTGCCAGCACGGTCGACAGGGGCGCAACAGAGCAGTACTTC. The V gene is TRBV2, the J gene TRBJ2-7; 8 bases line up with TRBD1. The V and J ends lost 7 bases and 7 bases, in that order; junction bases with no gene match: 12. This CDR3 is 14 amino acids long. Looked up from germline, CDR1 is SNHLY and CDR2 is FYNNEI. The full variable domain, rest sourced from reference TRBV2 and TRBJ2-7, is EPEVTQTPSHQVTQMGQEVILRCVPISNHLYFYWYRQILGQKVEFLVSFYNNEISEKSEIFDDQFSVERPDGSNFTLKIRSTKLEDSAMYFCASTVDRGATEQYFGPGTRLTVT.

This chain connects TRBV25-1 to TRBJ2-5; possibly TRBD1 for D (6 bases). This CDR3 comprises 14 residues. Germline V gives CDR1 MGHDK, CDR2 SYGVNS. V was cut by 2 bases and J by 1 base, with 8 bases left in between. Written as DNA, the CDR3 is TGTGCCAGCAGTGAACAGGGGCGCCAAGAGACCCAGTACTTC. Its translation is CASSEQGRQETQYF.